A selection of T cell receptor beta chains follows, all from one sample in a study of CD8 T cells in Susac syndrome. MiXCR was run by TCRdb on the immunoSEQ multiplex PCR reads, yielding one entry per CDR3 protein. Here the sample spans around 170,000 distinct CDR3 sequences, 92% being singletons. The sample comprised CD4+ T cells from PBMCs. The receptors originated from a human donor in good health. CDR3s include the opening cysteine and the closing phenylalanine or tryptophan. The D gene is left open where the match is weak. Clone size is not always given. Where it is, it says once, few, many or a class for expanded clones.

abundance	v_gene	j_gene	d_gene	CDR3nt	CDR3aa
once	TRBV27	TRBJ1-5	NA	TGTGCCAGCGGTCCAGCAGGGGAAGGAGGTCAGCCCCAGCATTTT	CASGPAGEGGQPQHF
NA	TRBV12-3/TRBV12-4	TRBJ1-2	TRBD1	TGTGCCAGCAGTACCCCGGGACAGACCTATGGCTACACCTTC	CASSTPGQTYGYTF
NA	TRBV21-1	TRBJ2-7	NA	TGTGCCAGCACCCTCCGACTAGCACCATCCTACGAGCAGTACTTC	CASTLRLAPSYEQYF
NA	TRBV18	TRBJ2-4	NA	TGTGCCAGCTCACCACAGAAAAACATTCAGTACTTC	CASSPQKNIQYF
NA	TRBV7-9	TRBJ2-7	TRBD1	TGTGCCAGCAGCCCCCAAAAGGGTCAGGGGGCAGAAGAGCAGTACTTC	CASSPQKGQGAEEQYF
NA	TRBV30	TRBJ2-1	NA	TGTGCCTGGAGTAGGGCCAATGAGCAGTTCTTC	CAWSRANEQFF
NA	TRBV20-1	TRBJ1-5	NA	TGCAGTGTTCTCAGGGGAGTTAATCAGCCCCAGCATTTT	CSVLRGVNQPQHF
NA	TRBV6-2/TRBV6-3	TRBJ2-1	TRBD2	TGTGCCAGCAGTTATATCCGGGAGGGCTGGAACAATGAGCAGTTCTTC	CASSYIREGWNNEQFF
NA	TRBV7-2	TRBJ2-3	TRBD2	TGTGCCAGCAGCTTAGCTAGCGGGAGGGCTGATACGCAGTATTTT	CASSLASGRADTQYF
NA	TRBV11-2	TRBJ2-7	NA	TGTGCCAGCAGCTCAACCTCCTCCCCGGGACTCAGCTACGAGCAGTACTTC	CASSSTSSPGLSYEQYF
NA	TRBV25-1	TRBJ2-3	NA	TGTGCCAGCAGTGAATCTCTAGTAACAGCCTTAAGGGATACGCAGTATTTT	CASSESLVTALRDTQYF
few	TRBV14	TRBJ1-3	NA	TGTGCCAGCAGCCAAGCCGGGGGCGCTGGAAACACCATATATTTT	CASSQAGGAGNTIYF
NA	TRBV30	TRBJ1-1	NA	TGTGCCTGGAGTTCACAGGCGGGTACTGAAGCTTTCTTT	CAWSSQAGTEAFF
once	TRBV6-5	TRBJ1-2	TRBD1	TGTGCCAGCAGTTACTCTCAGGGGGCGTCTGGTGGCTACACCTTC	CASSYSQGASGGYTF
NA	TRBV19	TRBJ2-3	NA	TGTGCCAGTAGTCACGACCGGACGATAGATACGCAGTATTTT	CASSHDRTIDTQYF
NA	TRBV7-2	TRBJ2-2	NA	TGTGCCAGCAGCTTAGCCCAGAACACCGGGGAGCTGTTTTTT	CASSLAQNTGELFF
once	TRBV14	TRBJ2-5	NA	TGTGCCAGCAGCCCGTACCTAGGGGAAGACCAGTACTTC	CASSPYLGEDQYF
NA	TRBV7-8	TRBJ2-3	NA	TGTGCCAGCACCTCCCTATCCACAGATACGCAGTATTTT	CASTSLSTDTQYF